Presented here are 2 T cell receptor beta chains from one specimen sequenced in a study of long-term antiretroviral therapy in people with HIV. It was version v3.0 of the immunoSEQ assay that was run at survey level. Only in-frame clones appear in the TCRdb table, and some are missing; sequencing was by immunoSEQ multiplex PCR. The sample carries about 27,000 clones, 82% recorded once. The sequences come from unsorted PBMCs, collected 2.9 years after starting antiretroviral therapy. All receptors derive from a middle-aged man with HIV.

The rearrangement joins TRBV2 to TRBJ1-1; a possible D gene is TRBD1 (5 bases). The CDR3 has 12 residues. Germline CDR1 reads SNHLY; CDR2 reads FYNNEI. Trimming left V 6 bases short and J 5 bases short, with 10 bases between. In DNA, the CDR3 is TGTGCCAGCAGAGTCCGGGGGACTGAAGCTTTCTTT. Protein product: CASRVRGTEAFF.

The rearrangement joins TRBV27 to TRBJ1-5; 8 positions agree with TRBD1. V gave up 6 bases and J gave up 8 bases; unmatched junction bases: 18. The CDR3 has 17 amino acids. The V gene's germline CDR1 is MNHEY and CDR2 SMNVEV (reference sequence). CDR3 residues: CASRRASGTGGAKPQHF. CDR3 nucleotides: TGTGCCAGCAGGCGCGCTTCCGGGACAGGAGGGGCAAAGCCCCAGCATTTT.